The 29 T cell receptor beta chains listed next were all sequenced from one sample in a study of neurological immune-mediated disorders. TCRdb re-analysed the 5' RACE reads in MiXCR, keeping a single row per CDR3 protein. This sample has 20,000 or so distinct CDR3 sequences, with around a tenth found just once. Sequenced sample: CD8+ T cells from blood. The source of these receptors is a woman aged 45-65 years in good health.

This clonotype was found many times. The rearrangement links TRBV20-1 to TRBJ2-1; 9 nucleotides line up with TRBD1. Germline V gene data show CDR1 as DFQATT and CDR2 as SNEGSKA (reference sequence). The V and J ends lost 5 bases and 10 bases, in that order; junction bases with no gene match: 24. The CDR3 runs to 18 residues. CDR3 nucleotides: TGCAGTGCTTTCGACGCCCCCCCGGGGACAGGGTCCTTCGCAGAGCAGTTCTTC. Translation: CSAFDAPPGTGSFAEQFF.

This clonotype was recorded many times. The chain recombines TRBV9 with TRBJ2-7, with 11 bases that match TRBD2. Germline CDR1 and CDR2: SGDLS and YYNGEE. The CDR3 runs 15 residues. The trim removed 0 bases at V and 3 bases at J, leaving 2 bases unmatched. CDR3 DNA: TGTGCCAGCAGCGTAGGGGGACTAGCGGACTACGAGCAGTACTTC. This gives the protein CASSVGGLADYEQYF.

This clonotype was found many times. V and J are TRBV29-1 and TRBJ2-7; TRBD1 agrees at 9 bases. There are 13 residues in the CDR3. After removal of 1 base from V and 6 bases from J, the junction contained 4 bases not matched to a gene. CDR1 is SQVTM, CDR2 ANQGSEA, per germline. The CDR3 is CSVEAGQGFEQYF. The CDR3 DNA follows: TGCAGCGTTGAAGCGGGACAGGGATTCGAGCAGTACTTC.

This clonotype appeared many times. The rearrangement links TRBV7-8 to TRBJ2-2; TRBD2 might be the D (6 bases). The CDR3 has 15 residues. Trimming removed 5 bases at V and 2 bases at J, with 12 bases between. CDR1 and CDR2 (germline): SGHVS, FQNEAQ. The DNA for the CDR3 is TGTGCCAGCAGCCCGGAGGGCCCTAACACCGGGGAGCTGTTTTTT. The encoded protein is CASSPEGPNTGELFF.

This clonotype was counted many times. The V gene is TRBV15, the J gene TRBJ1-2; D not certain. Deletions cut 3 bases from V and 0 bases from J, with 5 bases between. Germline CDR1 reads LNHNV; CDR2 reads YYDKDF (reference sequence). The CDR3 spans 13 residues. The CDR3 sequence is CATSRSANYGYTF. DNA of the CDR3: TGTGCCACCAGCAGGTCAGCTAACTATGGCTACACCTTC.

On this clonotype itself: At one end, the junction sequence differs from germline, possibly due to a read error. The chain combines TRBV5-5 with TRBJ2-3; TRBD2 aligns across 10 bases. Germline V lookup: CDR1 SGHKS, CDR2 YYEKEE (reference sequence). There are 15 residues in the CDR3. CDR3 amino acids: CASSLKAGGTDTQYF. The CDR3 bases are TGCGCCAGCAGCTTAAAAGCGGGGGGGACAGATACGCAGTATTTT.

This clonotype has ten or more counts. J is TRBJ1-5 and V is TRBV7-6; a weak D match, TRBD1 (6 bases). V was clipped by 5 bases and J by 1 base, with 18 bases between them. The CDR3 is made up of 17 amino acids. Per germline, CDR1 SGHVS and CDR2 FNYEAQ. CDR3 in DNA: TGTGCCAGCAGCCTTGACGTAAGGGGGACGAGCAATCAGCCCCAGCATTTT. It is translated as CASSLDVRGTSNQPQHF.

This clonotype was picked up many times. The V gene is TRBV7-3, the J gene TRBJ2-3; D is perhaps TRBD1 or TRBD2 (6 bases each). Trimming shortened V by 5 bases and J by 3 bases, and 15 bases separated the two germline ends. The CDR3 has 15 residues. The germline CDR1 and CDR2 sequences are SGHTA and FQGTGA. CDR3 nucleotide sequence: TGTGCCAGCAGCCAAAGGGGGGCCCTAACAGATACGCAGTATTTT. It specifies CASSQRGALTDTQYF. Supplemented by reference TRBV7-3 and TRBJ2-3, the full variable domain reads GAGVSQTPSNKVTEKGKYVELRCDPISGHTALYWYRQSLGQGPEFLIYFQGTGAADDSGLPNDRFFAVRPEGSVSTLKIQRTERGDSAVYLCASSQRGALTDTQYFGPGTRLTVL.

This clonotype has at least ten counts. The chain links TRBV7-2 to TRBJ2-3; TRBD2 matches 11 bases. Germline V gives CDR1 SGHTA, CDR2 FQGNSA. The V and J ends lost 2 bases and 0 bases, in that order; junction bases with no gene match: 4. The length of the CDR3 is 17 residues. The DNA of the CDR3 is TGTGCCAGCAGCTTAAACCGACTAGCGGGAAGCACAGATACGCAGTATTTT. Residues: CASSLNRLAGSTDTQYF.

The chain links TRBV3-1 to TRBJ2-7, with TRBD2 identical over 7 bases. The germline V gene has CDR1 LGHDT and CDR2 YNNKEL (reference sequence). The CDR3 loop spans 14 amino acids. V was pared by 8 bases and J by 7 bases, with 14 bases of the junction left unmatched. The CDR3 sequence is CASSPDRRGREQYF. The CDR3 DNA follows: TGTGCCAGCTCACCGGACCGGCGGGGGAGGGAGCAGTACTTC.

This clonotype was counted many times. The chain employs TRBV7-2 and TRBJ2-7; the match to TRBD1 covers 7 bases. The CDR3 runs 14 residues. In germline, CDR1 is SGHTA, CDR2 FQGNSA. Germline trimming cut 2 bases from V and 3 bases from J; bases unmatched to any gene: 4. Written as DNA, the CDR3 is TGTGCCAGCAGCTTAAATAGGGGGCTCTACGAGCAGTACTTC. It is translated as CASSLNRGLYEQYF. The full variable domain, its missing parts supplied by reference TRBV7-2 and TRBJ2-7, is GAGVSQSPSNKVTEKGKDVELRCDPISGHTALYWYRQSLGQGLEFLIYFQGNSAPDKSGLPSDRFSAERTGGSVSTLTIQRTQQEDSAVYLCASSLNRGLYEQYFGPGTRLTVT.

The rearrangement joins TRBV28 to TRBJ2-7; D gene ambiguous. V lost 5 bases to trimming and J lost 7 bases, with 12 bases between them. The CDR3 loop spans 12 amino acids. Germline V gene sequence: CDR1 MDHEN, CDR2 SYDVKM. In DNA form, the CDR3 reads TGTGCCAGCAGTGACCTTAGTCGAGAGCAGTACTTC. Translation gives CASSDLSREQYF.

This clonotype came up many times. The V and J genes are TRBV12-3 or TRBV12-4 and TRBJ1-3, with TRBD1 matching 7 bases. This CDR3 region has 15 residues. V lost 3 bases to trimming and J lost 4 bases; unmatched junction nucleotides: 6. CDR3 amino acids: CASSLGGTAGNTIYF. CDR3 nucleotides: TGTGCCAGCAGTTTGGGCGGGACAGCCGGAAACACCATATATTTT.

This clonotype was found many times. This chain joins TRBV27 and TRBJ1-6, with unresolved D. V was shortened by 7 bases and J by 0 bases, with 16 bases between the two germline ends. CDR3 length: 17 residues. Germline V gene sequence: CDR1 MNHEY, CDR2 SMNVEV (reference sequence). Here the CDR3 reads CASIERPNLSYNSPLHF. The CDR3 DNA follows: TGTGCCAGCATTGAGCGACCGAACCTCTCCTATAATTCACCCCTCCACTTT.

This clonotype was seen repeatedly, ten times or more. The chain's CDR3 is CASSSDFYETYEQYF. The DNA of the CDR3 is TGCGCCAGCAGCTCGGACTTCTATGAGACCTACGAGCAGTACTTC. V and J are TRBV5-1 and TRBJ2-7; tentative D call: TRBD2 (5 bases). Germline CDR1 is SGHRS and CDR2 is YFSETQ. This CDR3 comprises 15 residues. With 3 bases removed from V and 2 bases from J, the gap between germline ends came to 15 bases.

This clonotype was detected ten times or more. The chain has TRBV28 and TRBJ2-7, with TRBD1 identical over 7 bases. The CDR3 totals 17 residues. The germline gives CDR1 MDHEN, CDR2 SYDVKM. V shed 5 bases, J shed 0 bases, and the junction held 13 bases outside the gene matches. CDR3 region: CASSASHRGTYSYEQYF. CDR3 sequence (DNA): TGTGCCAGCAGTGCGAGCCACAGGGGAACATACTCCTACGAGCAGTACTTC.

This clonotype was counted between two and nine times. V is TRBV6-6 and J is TRBJ1-2; 9 positions agree with TRBD1. The CDR3 covers 16 residues. The V gene end was trimmed by 6 bases and the J gene end by 6 bases; junction bases not matched to a gene: 14. The germline V gene has CDR1 MNHNY and CDR2 SVGAGI (reference sequence). The CDR3, as DNA: TGTGCCAGCAGAAAAGACAGGGGGATTGTTTCGGATGGCTACACCTTC. This codes for CASRKDRGIVSDGYTF.

In its sample, this clonotype was seen many times. The chain couples TRBV12-3 or TRBV12-4 to TRBJ2-7; D assignment may be TRBD1 or TRBD2 (5 bases each). The V gene lost 10 bases and the J gene lost 5 bases, with 15 bases spanning the gap. This CDR3 has 12 residues. The chain's CDR3 is CAIRDPLNEQYF. CDR3 nucleotide sequence: TGTGCCATCCGGGACCCTTTAAACGAGCAGTACTTC.

This clonotype has ten or more counts. V gene TRBV5-1 combines with J gene TRBJ1-6; D gene unclear. Germline assignment: CDR1 SGHRS and CDR2 YFSETQ. CDR3 length: 12 amino acids. Trimming removed 0 bases from V and 9 bases from J, with 4 bases in between. The CDR3 is CASSLGRSPLHF. The CDR3 coding sequence is TGCGCCAGCAGCTTGGGCCGTTCACCCCTCCACTTT.

This clonotype occurred many times. CDR3 DNA: TGCAGCGTTCCGGCCGGACAGGGCCCCTACGAGCAGTACTTC. Its translation: CSVPAGQGPYEQYF. The rearrangement links TRBV29-1 to TRBJ2-7; TRBD1 agrees at 8 bases. V lost 5 bases to trimming and J lost 2 bases; unmatched junction nucleotides: 8. Germline loops: CDR1 SQVTM, CDR2 ANQGSEA. The CDR3 length is 14 residues.

This clonotype was detected many times. The V call is TRBV10-3, the J call TRBJ1-6; 10 bases match TRBD1. Per germline, CDR1 ENHRY and CDR2 SYGVKD. J was trimmed by 8 bases and V by 6 bases; bases with no gene match: 4. The CDR3 spans 14 residues. CDR3 nucleotide sequence: TGTGCCATCAGCAGACAGGGGGCGGATTCACCCCTCCACTTT. Residues: CAISRQGADSPLHF.

This clonotype has only a few counts. The chain employs TRBV5-1 and TRBJ2-2; TRBD1 aligns across 7 bases. This CDR3 contains 17 residues. Germline CDR1 and CDR2: SGHRS and YFSETQ. Trimming removed 0 bases from V and 4 bases from J; junction bases left unmatched: 9. CDR3 region: CASSLAGLTGVTGELFF. The CDR3 DNA reads as TGCGCCAGCAGCTTGGCTGGCTTAACAGGGGTCACCGGGGAGCTGTTTTTT.

This clonotype was observed many times. The V gene is TRBV18, the J gene TRBJ2-7; 11 nucleotides match TRBD2. Germline-derived CDR1 and CDR2 are KGHSH and LQKENI. The CDR3 runs 15 residues. J gave up 3 bases and V 3 bases, and 4 bases lay outside the gene matches. The CDR3 coding sequence is TGTGCCAGCTCACCCTTCGGGACTAGCGGCTACGAGCAGTACTTC. It codes for CASSPFGTSGYEQYF. Full variable domain (rest looked up from reference TRBV18 and TRBJ2-7): NAGVMQNPRHLVRRRGQEARLRCSPMKGHSHVYWYRQLPEEGLKFMVYLQKENIIDESGMPKERFSAEFPKEGPSILRIQQVVRGDSAAYFCASSPFGTSGYEQYFGPGTRLTVT.

On this clonotype itself: A read error may explain this, as a much larger clone is one base away. The chain employs TRBV28 and TRBJ2-7; the D gene is possibly TRBD1 (5 bases). CDR3 size: 12 residues. Looked up from germline, CDR1 is MDHEN and CDR2 is SYDVKM. The CDR3, as DNA: TGTGCCAGCGGACATCTTAACTACGAGCAGTGCTTC. It specifies CASGHLNYEQCF.

This clonotype appeared many times. This rearrangement joins TRBV9 to TRBJ2-1; tentatively, D is TRBD1 (7 bases). Between the trimmed V and J ends, which lost 0 bases and 5 bases, there was a span of 12 bases. Germline V gives CDR1 SGDLS, CDR2 YYNGEE. The CDR3 loop spans 15 amino acids. The CDR3 loop reads CASSVDSGGNNEQFF. DNA for the CDR3: TGTGCCAGCAGCGTAGACTCAGGGGGGAACAATGAGCAGTTCTTC. Looking up the rest from reference TRBV9 and TRBJ2-1 gives the full variable domain: DSGVTQTPKHLITATGQRVTLRCSPRSGDLSVYWYQQSLDQGLQFLIQYYNGEERAKGNILERFSAQQFPDLHSELNLSSLELGDSALYFCASSVDSGGNNEQFFGPGTRLTVL.

V gene TRBV7-9 combines with J gene TRBJ2-7; D is perhaps TRBD2 (6 bases). CDR1 is SEHNR and CDR2 is FQNEAQ in the germline V gene (reference sequence). V was trimmed by 4 bases and J by 6 bases, leaving 25 bases between them. This CDR3 has 17 amino acids. The CDR3 DNA reads as TGTGCCAGCAGCTCCGGAGGAGGGGAACGACCCTCCCGCGAGCAGTACTTC. Translating gives CASSSGGGERPSREQYF.

In this sample, this clonotype turned up many times. The rearrangement joins TRBV20-1 to TRBJ2-3; TRBD2 agrees at 7 bases. The length of the CDR3 is 16 residues. The V and J ends lost 5 bases and 2 bases, in that order; junction bases with no gene match: 13. Germline CDR1 and CDR2: DFQATT and SNEGSKA (reference sequence). The CDR3 protein is CSARPVREAITDTQYF. CDR3 coding DNA: TGCAGTGCTCGGCCTGTACGGGAGGCGATCACAGATACGCAGTATTTT.

At least ten counts were recorded for this clonotype. J is TRBJ2-2 and V is TRBV27; the D call may be TRBD1 or TRBD2 (6 bases each). The V gene's germline CDR1 is MNHEY and CDR2 SMNVEV (reference sequence). The germline V and J ends were trimmed by 6 bases and 5 bases, with 13 bases remaining between them. The CDR3 covers 14 residues. The CDR3 nucleotides read TGTGCCAGCAGCAACCCGGGGGCAACCGGGGAGCTGTTTTTT. Translated, it gives CASSNPGATGELFF.

This clonotype was picked up many times. The chain carries TRBV20-1 and TRBJ2-1, with D hard to call. Per the germline V gene, CDR1 is DFQATT and CDR2 is SNEGSKA (reference sequence). The V end was cut by 5 bases, the J end by 4 bases, with 15 bases between. The CDR3 length is 14 residues. The DNA of the CDR3 is TGCAGTGCTGGGGTCCAAGGAGTTTACAATGAGCAGTTCTTC. Translating it yields CSAGVQGVYNEQFF.